This T cell receptor (beta chain) was documented in a study of OX40 agonist ivuxolimab in advanced cancers. This clone has just one count. Here immunoSEQ multiplex PCR was the method, and the copy in TCRdb shows in-frame clones only, minus some. The repertoire consists of 76,000 or so clones, with around nine tenths occurring once and the leading ten covering 0.76%. This CDR3 is built from 15 residues. CDR1 and CDR2 from the germline V gene are PRHDT and FYEKMQ (reference sequence). V lost 0 bases to trimming and J lost 2 bases, with 10 bases between them. This clonotype originated in an adult with an advanced solid tumor such as melanoma, head and neck, liver or kidney cancer. The sequencing used CD4+ or CD8+ T cells sorted from blood, collected in a trial of the OX40 agonist ivuxolimab. The genes are TRBV13 and TRBJ1-2; D not certain. The chain's CDR3 is CASSLGQKINYGYTF. CDR3 DNA sequence: TGTGCCAGCAGCTTAGGACAAAAAATCAACTATGGCTACACCTTC.